One and the same sample provided the 6 T cell receptor beta chains below, sequenced in a study of post-analysis software for immune sequencing data (dated by TCRdb to the mid-2010s). What the study reported, not specific to this receptor: Patients showed significantly higher frequencies than controls for five TRBV segments, among them TRBV5-6, TRBV5-1 and TRBV20-1.

Library preparation used PCR. The instrument given in TCRdb is Illumina HiSeq 2500. To reduce PCR and sequencing biases, unique molecular identifiers were built into the TCR beta cDNA libraries. Using fastp at Q25 and MiXCR, TCRdb reprocessed the public reads and kept productive beta chains. Each entry merges the rows of one CDR3 protein and shows their most common DNA and genes. In all, the sample holds fewer than 850,000 distinct CDR3 sequences, and roughly 29% of those were seen once. 0.5% to 0.6% of the sample is held by the ten biggest clonotypes. These receptors are not linked to any known antigen. Sequences were obtained from blood. The origin of the receptors is a girl under 18 with multiple sclerosis.

This chain uses TRBV29-1 with TRBJ2-3; tentative D call: TRBD1 (6 bases). Germline loops: CDR1 SQVTM, CDR2 ANQGSEA. The V end lost 4 bases, the J end lost 6 bases, and 14 bases lay between the germline ends. The CDR3 consists of 13 residues. Here the CDR3 DNA reads TGCAGCGTTGCCATAGGGGGATTGGATACGCAGTATTTT. Encoded protein: CSVAIGGLDTQYF.

In its sample, this clonotype was seen many times. The chain has TRBV10-3 and TRBJ2-7, with TRBD2 identical over 8 bases. The J segment lost 2 bases and the V segment lost 8 bases, leaving 5 bases of the junction unmatched. Germline V gene lookup returns CDR1 ENHRY and CDR2 SYGVKD. The CDR3 is 13 amino acids. The CDR3 DNA reads TGTGCCATCCCCGGGAGGGTCCCCTACGAGCAGTACTTC. It translates to CAIPGRVPYEQYF.

V usage is TRBV27 and J usage is TRBJ2-3; D is perhaps TRBD2 (6 bases). The germline V gene encodes CDR1 MNHEY and CDR2 SMNVEV (reference sequence). The CDR3 has 16 amino acids. V was cut by 5 bases and J by 4 bases, with 19 bases left in between. The CDR3 DNA reads TGTGCCAGCAGTCATAACGGGGGAGTTTCCGCAGATACGCAGTATTTT. Translated: CASSHNGGVSADTQYF.

V usage is TRBV11-2 and J usage is TRBJ2-1, with 10 bases lining up with TRBD2. J was trimmed by 2 bases and V by 8 bases; bases with no gene match: 9. Germline CDR1 is SGHAT and CDR2 is FQNNGV. This CDR3 has 16 amino acids. Here the CDR3 reads CASRRGLAGAYNEQFF. DNA of the CDR3: TGTGCCAGCCGTAGGGGGCTAGCGGGAGCCTACAATGAGCAGTTCTTC.

V and J are TRBV10-3 and TRBJ2-1; perhaps TRBD2 as D (6 bases). CDR1 is ENHRY, CDR2 SYGVKD, per germline. The CDR3 length is 17 residues. V was cut by 9 bases and J by 0 bases, with 21 bases left in between. CDR3 amino acids: CAILNLDSGSSYNEQFF. CDR3 nucleotides: TGTGCCATTCTAAACCTCGACTCCGGGAGCTCCTACAATGAGCAGTTCTTC.

The chain joins TRBV4-2 to TRBJ2-5, with D tentatively TRBD2 (5 bases). Germline values: CDR1 LGHNA, CDR2 YNFKEQ. Trimming removed 0 bases from V and 5 bases from J, with 13 bases in between. The CDR3 spans 15 residues. The CDR3 DNA reads as TGTGCCAGCAGCCAAGAGTTCGGACTCTGGGAGACCCAGTACTTC. Protein product: CASSQEFGLWETQYF.